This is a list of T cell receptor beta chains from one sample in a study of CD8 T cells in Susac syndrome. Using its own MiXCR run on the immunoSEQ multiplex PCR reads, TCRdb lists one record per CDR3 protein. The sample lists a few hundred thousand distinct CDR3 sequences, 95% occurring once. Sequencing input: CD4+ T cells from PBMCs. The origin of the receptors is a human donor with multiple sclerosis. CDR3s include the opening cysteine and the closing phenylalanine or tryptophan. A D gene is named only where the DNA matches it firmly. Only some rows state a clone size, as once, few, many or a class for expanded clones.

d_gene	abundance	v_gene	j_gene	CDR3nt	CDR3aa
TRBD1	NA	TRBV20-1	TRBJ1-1	TGCAGTGCTGGCCGACAGGGGCCTATGAACACTGAAGCTTTCTTT	CSAGRQGPMNTEAFF
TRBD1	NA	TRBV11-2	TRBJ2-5	TGTGCCAGCAGCTTGACAGGGGGCATGGAGACCCAGTACTTC	CASSLTGGMETQYF
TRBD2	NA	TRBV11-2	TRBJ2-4	TGTGCCAGCAGCCCGGACTCGGCGGGGGGAAACATTCAGTACTTC	CASSPDSAGGNIQYF
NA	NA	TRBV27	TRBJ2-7	TGTGCCAGCAGTTTGCTGGCAGGGGAGGAGGGCGAGCAGTACTTC	CASSLLAGEEGEQYF
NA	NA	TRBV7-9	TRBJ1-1	TGTGCCAGCAGCTTAGGACACAGGAGTACTGAAGCTTTCTTT	CASSLGHRSTEAFF
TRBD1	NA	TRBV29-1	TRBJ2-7	TGCAGCGTGGCGTCTGTGACAGGGAGTACCGAGCAGTACTTC	CSVASVTGSTEQYF
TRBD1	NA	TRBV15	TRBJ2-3	TGTGCCACCAGCAGGAGGACAGGGGGAGCCCCAGATACGCAGTATTTT	CATSRRTGGAPDTQYF
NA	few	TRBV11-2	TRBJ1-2	TGTGCCAGCAAGGTATCGGACTATGGCTACACCTTC	CASKVSDYGYTF
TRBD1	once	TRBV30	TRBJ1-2	TGTGCCTGGACCACGACAGGGGGAGGCGGCTACACCTTC	CAWTTTGGGGYTF
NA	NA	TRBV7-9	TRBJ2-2	TGTGCCCCCTCCGCCGGGGAGCTGTTTTTT	CAPSAGELFF
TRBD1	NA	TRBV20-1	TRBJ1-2	TGCAGTGCAGCCTTGGACAGGCTAAGTGGCTACACCTTC	CSAALDRLSGYTF
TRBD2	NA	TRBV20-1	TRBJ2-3	TGCAGTGCTAGAGTCGCGGGGGGCACAGATACGCAGTATTTT	CSARVAGGTDTQYF
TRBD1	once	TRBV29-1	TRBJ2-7	TGCAGCGTTGCATGGGACAGGGGCTACGAGCAGTACTTC	CSVAWDRGYEQYF
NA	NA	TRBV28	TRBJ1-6	TGTGCCAGCAGTGTGCCTACATTGGTGAATTCACCCCTCCACTTT	CASSVPTLVNSPLHF
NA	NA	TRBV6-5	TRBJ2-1	TGTGCCAGCAGTCAAAGCTCCCAGGTGGGGCAGTTCTTC	CASSQSSQVGQFF
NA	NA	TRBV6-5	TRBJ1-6	TGTGCCAGCAGTTACTCGGGGGCGGGGACGGGGTCCTATAATTCACCCCTCCACTTT	CASSYSGAGTGSYNSPLHF
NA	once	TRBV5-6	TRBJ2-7	TGTGCCAGCAGCTCCCCCGGGACAACCTACGAGCAGTACTTC	CASSSPGTTYEQYF
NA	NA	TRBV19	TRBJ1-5	TGTGCCAGTACGCAGTATAGCAATCAGCCCCAGCATTTT	CASTQYSNQPQHF
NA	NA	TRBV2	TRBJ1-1	TGTGCCACTGCAGGGTTGTTCACTGAAGCTTTCTTT	CATAGLFTEAFF
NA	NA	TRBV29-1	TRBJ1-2	TGCAGCGTTGAAGCCGGCCGAAACTATGGCTACACCTTC	CSVEAGRNYGYTF
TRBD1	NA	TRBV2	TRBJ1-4	TGTGCCAGCGACAGGGATGGTAATGAAAAACTGTTTTTT	CASDRDGNEKLFF
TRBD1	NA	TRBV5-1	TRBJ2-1	TGCGCCAGCAGCCGGGACAGGGCAATGGATGAGCAGTTCTTC	CASSRDRAMDEQFF
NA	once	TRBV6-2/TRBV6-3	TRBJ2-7	TGTGCCAGCAGTTACTCACCGGGAGGGGGCCACGAGCAGTACTTC	CASSYSPGGGHEQYF
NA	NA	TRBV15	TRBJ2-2	TGTGCCACCACCAAGGGAGGGGGATTAGGCACCGGGGAGCTGTTTTTT	CATTKGGGLGTGELFF
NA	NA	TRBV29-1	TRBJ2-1	TGCAGCGCTGCAGCGTACAATGAGCAGTTCTTC	CSAAAYNEQFF